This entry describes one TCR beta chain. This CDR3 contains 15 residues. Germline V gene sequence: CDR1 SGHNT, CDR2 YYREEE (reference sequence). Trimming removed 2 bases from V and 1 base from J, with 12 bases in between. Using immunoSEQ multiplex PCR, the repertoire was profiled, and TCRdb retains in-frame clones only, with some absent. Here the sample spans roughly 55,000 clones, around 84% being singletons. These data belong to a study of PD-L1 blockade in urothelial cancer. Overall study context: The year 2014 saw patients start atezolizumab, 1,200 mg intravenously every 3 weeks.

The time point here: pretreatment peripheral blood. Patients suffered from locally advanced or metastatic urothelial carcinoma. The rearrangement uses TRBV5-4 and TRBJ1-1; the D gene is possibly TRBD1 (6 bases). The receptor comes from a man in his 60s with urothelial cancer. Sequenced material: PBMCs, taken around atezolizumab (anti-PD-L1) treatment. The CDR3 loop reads CASSFYRVRNTEAFF. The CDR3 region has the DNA TGTGCCAGCAGCTTTTACAGGGTAAGGAACACTGAAGCTTTCTTT.